The next 8 T cell receptor beta chains were all read from a single sample in a study of CD8+CD57+ T cells in acquired aplastic anemia. Researchers used genomic DNA as the template to profile TCR beta VDJ and CDR3. MiXCR, applied by TCRdb to the reads, yields one record per CDR3 protein. The sample shows some 220,000 distinct CDR3 sequences, almost 35% of them seen only once. The sample comprised sorted CD4+, CD8+, or CD8+CD57+ T cells (not recorded which) from PBMCs. These receptors all come from a human donor in good health, serving as a control.

This clonotype was observed many times. The chain combines TRBV2 with TRBJ2-1, with D tentatively TRBD1 or TRBD2 (6 bases each). Trimming removed 4 bases at V and 3 bases at J, with 19 bases between. Germline V CDR1 and CDR2: SNHLY, FYNNEI. The CDR3 is 17 amino acids. The CDR3 DNA follows: TGTGCCAGCAGTGCGAGTGTCCTAAGGGGGGACTACAATGAGCAGTTCTTC. It yields the protein CASSASVLRGDYNEQFF.

The V and J genes are TRBV20-1 and TRBJ2-3; 11 nucleotides match TRBD2. The CDR3 length is 18 residues. The ends lost 3 bases at V and 2 bases at J; junction bases unmatched: 13. Germline V gene data show CDR1 as DFQATT and CDR2 as SNEGSKA (reference sequence). This CDR3 is CSASFRLGTSGPTDTQYF. Written as DNA, the CDR3 is TGCAGTGCTAGTTTTCGTTTGGGGACTAGCGGTCCCACAGATACGCAGTATTTT.

This chain links TRBV7-9 with TRBJ2-3; no clear D gene. Trimming cost V 7 bases and J 6 bases, with 8 bases left between them. There are 11 residues in the CDR3. Per germline, CDR1 SEHNR and CDR2 FQNEAQ (reference sequence). CDR3 nucleotide sequence: TGTGCCAGCATCCTCAAGGATACGCAGTATTTT. Residues: CASILKDTQYF.

Ten or more counts support this clonotype. The chain employs TRBV9 and TRBJ2-7, with D unresolved. The CDR3 spans 14 residues. Germline V gives CDR1 SGDLS, CDR2 YYNGEE. The ends were cut back, 0 bases at V and 6 bases at J, with 13 bases in the middle. The CDR3, as DNA: TGTGCCAGCAGCGTAGGGGGAACCGCCAGCGAGCAGTACTTC. Translated: CASSVGGTASEQYF.

This clonotype was seen ten or more times. The chain has TRBV2 and TRBJ2-1; TRBD2 matches 10 bases. Germline V lookup: CDR1 SNHLY, CDR2 FYNNEI. The CDR3 loop spans 17 amino acids. Losses at the gene ends were 3 bases for V and 4 bases for J; bases not matched to a gene: 9. The CDR3 reads CASSDLKTSGFYNEQFF. The CDR3 bases are TGTGCCAGCAGTGACCTCAAGACTAGCGGGTTTTACAATGAGCAGTTCTTC. Variable domain in full (rest from reference TRBV2 and TRBJ2-1): EPEVTQTPSHQVTQMGQEVILRCVPISNHLYFYWYRQILGQKVEFLVSFYNNEISEKSEIFDDQFSVERPDGSNFTLKIRSTKLEDSAMYFCASSDLKTSGFYNEQFFGPGTRLTVL.

This clonotype was counted at least ten times. The genes are TRBV7-9 and TRBJ2-3, with unresolved D. The CDR3 covers 15 residues. Trimming cost V 0 bases and J 0 bases, with 7 bases left between them. CDR1 and CDR2 (germline): SEHNR, FQNEAQ (reference sequence). The CDR3 loop is CASSLAIYSTDTQYF. The CDR3 region has the DNA TGTGCCAGCAGCTTAGCGATTTATAGCACAGATACGCAGTATTTT.

The chain couples TRBV15 to TRBJ2-1; TRBD1 aligns across 7 bases. J gave up 3 bases and V 2 bases, and 7 bases lay outside the gene matches. The CDR3 runs to 16 residues. Germline values: CDR1 LNHNV, CDR2 YYDKDF (reference sequence). CDR3 residues: CATSRPGTELYNEQFF. CDR3 bases: TGTGCCACCAGCAGACCCGGGACAGAGCTCTACAATGAGCAGTTCTTC.

This clonotype was counted at least ten times. The V gene is TRBV7-9, the J gene TRBJ2-7, with TRBD1 matching over 10 bases. This CDR3 is 15 amino acids long. J gave up 3 bases and V 4 bases, and 6 bases lay outside the gene matches. Germline-derived CDR1 and CDR2 are SEHNR and FQNEAQ (reference sequence). In DNA, the CDR3 is TGTGCCAGCAGCTATAACAGGGACAGGGGCTACGAGCAGTACTTC. Amino acid sequence: CASSYNRDRGYEQYF.